Listed below are T cell receptor beta chains from one sample, sequenced in a study of blood T cell repertoires in COVID-19. Profiled with immunoSEQ multiplex PCR; TCRdb holds only in-frame clones, not every one. The sample has roughly 55,000 clones; 70% to 85% are singletons. Specimen: peripheral blood. The receptors stem from a man older than 75 with acute or convalescent COVID-19. Both conserved end residues are part of each CDR3. D genes are given only for firm matches. For some rows the clone size is stated as once, few or many, or as a class when expanded; others skip it.

d_gene	v_gene	len	abundance	j_gene	CDR3aa	CDR3nt
NA	TRBV6-5	15	NA	TRBJ2-6	CASSRLPPGANVLTF	TGTGCCAGCAGCCGACTTCCGCCTGGGGCCAACGTCCTGACTTTC
TRBD2	TRBV30	13	NA	TRBJ2-1	CAWGTRGALRQFF	TGTGCCTGGGGGACGCGGGGGGCCCTCCGGCAGTTCTTC
NA	TRBV5-1	16	NA	TRBJ2-7	CASSSNDWDTSHEQYF	TGCGCCAGCAGCTCGAACGATTGGGACACCTCTCACGAGCAGTACTTC
TRBD1	TRBV19	17	NA	TRBJ1-2	CASSIIDGTGGSYGYTF	TGTGCCAGTAGTATCATTGACGGGACAGGGGGATCCTATGGCTACACCTTC
TRBD1	TRBV6-5	15	NA	TRBJ2-7	CASSPSGTGFYEQYF	TGTGCCAGCAGCCCCAGTGGGACAGGGTTCTACGAGCAGTACTTC
NA	TRBV19	15	NA	TRBJ1-1	CASSIGGSADTEAFF	TGTGCCAGTAGTATAGGTGGATCTGCGGACACTGAAGCTTTCTTT
NA	TRBV7-6	14	few	TRBJ2-7	CASLPEVRGYEQYF	TGTGCCAGCCTCCCGGAGGTTCGAGGGTACGAGCAGTACTTC
NA	TRBV5-1	15	NA	TRBJ2-3	CASSMDGLRTDTQYF	TGCGCCAGCAGTATGGACGGACTCCGCACAGATACGCAGTATTTT
TRBD2	TRBV6-5	13	NA	TRBJ2-1	CASGTSIHNEQFF	TGTGCCAGCGGGACTAGCATCCACAATGAGCAGTTCTTC
TRBD2	TRBV5-6	13	NA	TRBJ2-1	CASSLLAVFEQFF	TGTGCCAGCAGCTTGCTAGCGGTGTTCGAGCAGTTCTTC